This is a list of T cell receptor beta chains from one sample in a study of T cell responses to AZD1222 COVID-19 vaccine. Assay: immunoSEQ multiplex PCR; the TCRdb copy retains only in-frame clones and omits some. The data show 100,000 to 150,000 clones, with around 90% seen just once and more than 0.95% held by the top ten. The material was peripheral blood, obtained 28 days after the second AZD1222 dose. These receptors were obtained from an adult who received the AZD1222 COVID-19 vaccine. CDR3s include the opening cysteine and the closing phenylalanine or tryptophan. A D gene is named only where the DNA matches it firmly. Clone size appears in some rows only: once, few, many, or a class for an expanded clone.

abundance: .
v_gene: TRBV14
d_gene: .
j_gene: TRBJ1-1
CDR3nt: TGTGCCAGCAGCCAAACGACCGCCACCGGCACTGAAGCTTTCTTT
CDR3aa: CASSQTTATGTEAFF

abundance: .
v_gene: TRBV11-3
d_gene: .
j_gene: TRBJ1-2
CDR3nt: TGTGCCAGCAGCCCAGGGGCTTCGCACTATGGCTACACCTTC
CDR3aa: CASSPGASHYGYTF

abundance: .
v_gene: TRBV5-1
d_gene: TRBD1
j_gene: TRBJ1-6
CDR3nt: TGCGCCAGCAGCTTAAGGCCACAGGGGATGACGGATAATTCACCCCTCCACTTT
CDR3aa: CASSLRPQGMTDNSPLHF

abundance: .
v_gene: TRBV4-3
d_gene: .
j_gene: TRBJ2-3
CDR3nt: TGCGCCAGCAGCCTTAGACAGAGCACAGATACGCAGTATTTT
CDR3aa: CASSLRQSTDTQYF

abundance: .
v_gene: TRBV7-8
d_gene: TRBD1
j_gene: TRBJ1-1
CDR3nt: TGTGCCAGCAGCCTACGACAGGGCACTGAAGCTTTCTTT
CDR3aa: CASSLRQGTEAFF

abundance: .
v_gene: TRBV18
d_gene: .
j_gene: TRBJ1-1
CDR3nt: TGTGCCAGCTCACTGGACAGTAGGGAATGGAACACTGAAGCTTTCTTT
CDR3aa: CASSLDSREWNTEAFF

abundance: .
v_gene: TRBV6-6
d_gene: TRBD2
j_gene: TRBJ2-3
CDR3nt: TGTGCCAGCAGTCTATCTCGACTAGCGGGAAGGAGCACAGATACGCAGTATTTT
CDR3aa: CASSLSRLAGRSTDTQYF

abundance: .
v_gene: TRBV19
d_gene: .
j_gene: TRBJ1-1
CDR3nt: TGTGCCAGTAGTATAAGGGGGTCAGGGGCAACTGAAGCTTTCTTT
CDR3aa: CASSIRGSGATEAFF

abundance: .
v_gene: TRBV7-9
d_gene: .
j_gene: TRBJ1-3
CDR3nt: TGTGCCAGCAGCAGGTGGAGGGGCCAAGGTAGCTCTGGAAACACCATATATTTT
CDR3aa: CASSRWRGQGSSGNTIYF

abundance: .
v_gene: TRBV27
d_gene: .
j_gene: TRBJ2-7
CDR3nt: TGTGCCAGCAGTTTATCTATCGGGATCTCCTACGAGCAGTACTTC
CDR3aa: CASSLSIGISYEQYF

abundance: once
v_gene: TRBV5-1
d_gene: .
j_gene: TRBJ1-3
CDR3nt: TGCGCCAGCAGCTTGGATGGGGCAGTTCTCTCCGGAAACACCATATATTTT
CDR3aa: CASSLDGAVLSGNTIYF

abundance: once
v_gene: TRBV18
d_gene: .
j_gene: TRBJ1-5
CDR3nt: TGTGCCAGCTCACCAAGGGGGGACCCGGGGGGAAGTCAGCCCCAGCATTTT
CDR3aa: CASSPRGDPGGSQPQHF

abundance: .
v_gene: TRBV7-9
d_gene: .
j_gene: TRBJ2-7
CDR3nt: TGTGCCGGTTCAGGTCGTCTGGGCGAGCAGTACTTC
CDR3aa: CAGSGRLGEQYF

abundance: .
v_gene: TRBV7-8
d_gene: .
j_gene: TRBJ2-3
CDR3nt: TGTGCCAGCAGCTTCAACAGGGTAGGGACAGATACGCAGTATTTT
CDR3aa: CASSFNRVGTDTQYF

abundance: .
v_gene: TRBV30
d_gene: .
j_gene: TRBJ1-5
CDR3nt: TGTGCCTGGAGTCCACTGACAGAGAATCAGCCCCAGCATTTT
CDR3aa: CAWSPLTENQPQHF

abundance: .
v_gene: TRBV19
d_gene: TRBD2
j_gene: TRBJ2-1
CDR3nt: TGTGCCAGTATGAGTCCTAGCGGCTACAATGAGCAGTTCTTC
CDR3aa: CASMSPSGYNEQFF

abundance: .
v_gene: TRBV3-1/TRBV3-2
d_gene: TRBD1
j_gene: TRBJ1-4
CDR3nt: TGTGCCAGCAGCCAAGCTGGGACAGGGGGAGAAAAACTGTTTTTT
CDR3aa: CASSQAGTGGEKLFF

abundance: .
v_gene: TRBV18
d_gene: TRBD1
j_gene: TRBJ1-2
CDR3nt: TGTGCCAGCTCACCGGTTCAGGGGGAAGGCTACACCTTC
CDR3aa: CASSPVQGEGYTF

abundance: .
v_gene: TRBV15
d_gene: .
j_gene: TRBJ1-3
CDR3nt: TGTGCCACCAGTCCCCCCTGGGGGCAGTTCTCTGGAAACACCATATATTTT
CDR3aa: CATSPPWGQFSGNTIYF

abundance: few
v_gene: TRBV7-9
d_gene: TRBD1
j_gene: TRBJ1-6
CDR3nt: TGTGCCAGCAGCGTCGGGACAGGGCACAATTCACCCCTCCACTTT
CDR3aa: CASSVGTGHNSPLHF

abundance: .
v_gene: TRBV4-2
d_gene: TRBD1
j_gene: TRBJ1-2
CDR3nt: TGTGCCAGCAGCCAAGATCCCAGGGGGCAGGGTGGCTACACCTTC
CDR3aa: CASSQDPRGQGGYTF

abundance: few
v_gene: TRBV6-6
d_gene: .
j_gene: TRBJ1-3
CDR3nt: TGTGCCAGCAGCCTCGGGGGCCTCAAAGCGGGAAACACCATATATTTT
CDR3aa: CASSLGGLKAGNTIYF

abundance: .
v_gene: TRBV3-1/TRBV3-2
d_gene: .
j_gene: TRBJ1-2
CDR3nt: TGTGCCAGCAGCCAAGGCGTTCCGGGGCCCTCATCCTATGGCTACACCTTC
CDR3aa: CASSQGVPGPSSYGYTF

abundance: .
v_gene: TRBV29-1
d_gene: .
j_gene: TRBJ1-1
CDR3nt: TGCAGCGTTACCCGGGGCACTGAAGCTTTCTTT
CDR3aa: CSVTRGTEAFF

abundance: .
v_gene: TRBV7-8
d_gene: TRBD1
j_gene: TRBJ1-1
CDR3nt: TGTGCCAGCAGCTCCTGGGGACAGGGGAGTCCTGAAGCTTTCTTT
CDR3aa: CASSSWGQGSPEAFF

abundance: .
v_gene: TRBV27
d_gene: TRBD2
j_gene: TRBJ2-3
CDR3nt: TGTGCCAGCAGTTCACCTAGCGGGAGAACAGATACGCAGTATTTT
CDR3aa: CASSSPSGRTDTQYF

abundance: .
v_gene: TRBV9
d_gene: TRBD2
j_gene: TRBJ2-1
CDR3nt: TGTGCCAGCAGCGTAGACAGCGGGGCAATTTACAATGAGCAGTTCTTC
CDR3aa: CASSVDSGAIYNEQFF

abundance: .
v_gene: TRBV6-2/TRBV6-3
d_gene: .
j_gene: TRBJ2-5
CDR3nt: TGTGCCAGCAGTTACCTCGGCGAATCCCAAGAGACCCAGTACTTC
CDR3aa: CASSYLGESQETQYF

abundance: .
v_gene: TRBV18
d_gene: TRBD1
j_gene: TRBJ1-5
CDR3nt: TGTGCCAGCTCACCACCCGGGACAGATGGTAGGCAGCCCCAGCATTTT
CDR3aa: CASSPPGTDGRQPQHF

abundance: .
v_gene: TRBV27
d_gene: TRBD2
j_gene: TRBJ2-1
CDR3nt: TGTGCCAGCAGTGCCCCTTGGGAGGGAAGCAATGAGCAGTTCTTC
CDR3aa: CASSAPWEGSNEQFF

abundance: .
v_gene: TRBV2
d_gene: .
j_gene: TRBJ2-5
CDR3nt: TGTGCCAGCAGTACTAATCCAAAATTAGAGACCCAGTACTTC
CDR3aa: CASSTNPKLETQYF

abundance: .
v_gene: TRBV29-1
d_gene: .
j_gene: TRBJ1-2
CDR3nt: TGCAGCGTGGGAGGGGAGGTGGACTATGGCTACACCTTC
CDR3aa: CSVGGEVDYGYTF

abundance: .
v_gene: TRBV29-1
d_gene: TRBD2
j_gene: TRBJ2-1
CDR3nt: TGCAGCGTCATTCGACTAGCTTTCTCCGACAGAAAAACTATGAGCCAGTTCTTC
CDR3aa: CSVIRLAFSDRKTMSQFF

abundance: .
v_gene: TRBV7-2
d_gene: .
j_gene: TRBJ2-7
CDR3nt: TGTGCCAGCAGCTTCGTCAGTTCCTACGAGCAGTACTTC
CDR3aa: CASSFVSSYEQYF

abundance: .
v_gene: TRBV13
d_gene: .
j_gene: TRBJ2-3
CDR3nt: TGTGCCAGCAGCGTAGACGGACCGGATACGCAGTATTTT
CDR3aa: CASSVDGPDTQYF

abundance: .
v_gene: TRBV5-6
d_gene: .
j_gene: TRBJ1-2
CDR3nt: TGTGCCAGCAGCCAACACGGGGCTCGAGGCTACACCTTC
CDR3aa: CASSQHGARGYTF

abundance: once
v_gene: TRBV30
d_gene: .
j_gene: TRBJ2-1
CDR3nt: TGTGCCTGGAGCGGGGGCCGAAGGGACAATGAGCAGTTCTTC
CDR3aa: CAWSGGRRDNEQFF